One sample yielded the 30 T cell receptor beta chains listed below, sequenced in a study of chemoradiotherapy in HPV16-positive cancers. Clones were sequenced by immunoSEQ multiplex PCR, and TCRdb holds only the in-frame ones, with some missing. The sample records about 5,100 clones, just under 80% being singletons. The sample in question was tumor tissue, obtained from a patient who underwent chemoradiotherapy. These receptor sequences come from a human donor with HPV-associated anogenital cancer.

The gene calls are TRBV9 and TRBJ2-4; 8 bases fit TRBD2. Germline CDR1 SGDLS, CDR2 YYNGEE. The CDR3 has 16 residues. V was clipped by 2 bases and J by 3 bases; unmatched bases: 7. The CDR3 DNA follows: TGTGCCAGCAGCGTCCGGGGGGGTTCCGGCAAAAACATTCAGTACTTC. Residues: CASSVRGGSGKNIQYF.

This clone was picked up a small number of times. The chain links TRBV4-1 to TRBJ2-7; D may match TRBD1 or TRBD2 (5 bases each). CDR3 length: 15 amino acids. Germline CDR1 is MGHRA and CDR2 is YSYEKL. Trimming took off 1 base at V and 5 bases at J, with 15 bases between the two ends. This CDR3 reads CASSQAKRGLDEQYF. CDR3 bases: TGCGCCAGCAGCCAAGCAAAGAGGGGCCTGGACGAGCAGTACTTC.

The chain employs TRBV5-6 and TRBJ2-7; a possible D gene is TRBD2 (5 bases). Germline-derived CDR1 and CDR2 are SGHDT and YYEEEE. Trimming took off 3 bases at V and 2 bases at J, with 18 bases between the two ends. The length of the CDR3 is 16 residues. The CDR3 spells CASSSPQLVRTYEQYF. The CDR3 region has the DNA TGTGCCAGCAGCTCGCCTCAACTAGTGCGAACCTACGAGCAGTACTTC.

CDR3 DNA sequence: TGCGCCAGCAGCCAAGCCCCCGGCTTGTACGAGCAGTACTTC. Translation gives CASSQAPGLYEQYF. This chain links TRBV4-1 with TRBJ2-7; no firm D call. CDR3 length: 14 residues. CDR1 is MGHRA, CDR2 YSYEKL, per germline. The V gene lost 1 base and the J gene lost 4 bases, with 11 bases spanning the gap.

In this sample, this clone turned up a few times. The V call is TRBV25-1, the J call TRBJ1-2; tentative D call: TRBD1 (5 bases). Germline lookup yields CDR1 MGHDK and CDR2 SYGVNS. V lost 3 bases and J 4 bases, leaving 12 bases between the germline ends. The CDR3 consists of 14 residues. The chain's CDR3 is CASSDQGDGYGYTF. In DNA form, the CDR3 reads TGTGCCAGCAGTGACCAGGGTGACGGCTATGGCTACACCTTC.

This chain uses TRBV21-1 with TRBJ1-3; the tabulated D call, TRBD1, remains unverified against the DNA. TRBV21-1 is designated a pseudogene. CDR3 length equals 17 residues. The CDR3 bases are TGTGCCAGCAGCAGAGCTCAGACAGGAAGTGCTGGAAACACCATATATTTT. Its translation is CASSRAQTGSAGNTIYF.

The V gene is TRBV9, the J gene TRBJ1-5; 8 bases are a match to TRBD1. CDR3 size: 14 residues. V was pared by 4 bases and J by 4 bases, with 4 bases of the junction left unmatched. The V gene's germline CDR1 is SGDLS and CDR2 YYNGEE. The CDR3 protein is CASSRGQGNQPQHF. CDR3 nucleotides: TGTGCCAGCAGCAGAGGACAGGGAAATCAGCCCCAGCATTTT.

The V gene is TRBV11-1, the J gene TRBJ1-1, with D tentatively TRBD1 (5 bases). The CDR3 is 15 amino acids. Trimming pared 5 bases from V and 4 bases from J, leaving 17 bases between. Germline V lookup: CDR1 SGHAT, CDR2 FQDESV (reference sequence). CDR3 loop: CASSAARGAATEAFF. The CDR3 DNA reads TGTGCCAGCAGCGCAGCCCGAGGGGCAGCCACTGAAGCTTTCTTT. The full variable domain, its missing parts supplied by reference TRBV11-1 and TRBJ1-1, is EAEVAQSPRYKITEKSQAVAFWCDPISGHATLYWYRQILGQGPELLVQFQDESVVDDSQLPKDRFSAERLKGVDSTLKIQPAELGDSAMYLCASSAARGAATEAFFGQGTRLTVV.

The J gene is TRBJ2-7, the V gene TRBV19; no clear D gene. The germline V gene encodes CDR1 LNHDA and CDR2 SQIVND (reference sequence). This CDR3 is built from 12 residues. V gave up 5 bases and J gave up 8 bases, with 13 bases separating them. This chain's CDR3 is CASSSSGTKQYF. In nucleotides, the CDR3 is TGTGCCAGTAGTTCTAGTGGAACGAAGCAGTACTTC. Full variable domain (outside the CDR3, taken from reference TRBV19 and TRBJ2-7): DGGITQSPKYLFRKEGQNVTLSCEQNLNHDAMYWYRQDPGQGLRLIYYSQIVNDFQKGDIAEGYSVSREKKESFPLTVTSAQKNPTAFYLCASSSSGTKQYFGPGTRLTVT.

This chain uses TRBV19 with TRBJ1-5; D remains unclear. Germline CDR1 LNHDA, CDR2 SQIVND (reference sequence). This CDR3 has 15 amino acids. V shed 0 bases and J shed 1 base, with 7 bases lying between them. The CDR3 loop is CASSIELESNQPQHF. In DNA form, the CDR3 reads TGTGCCAGTAGTATAGAGCTAGAGAGCAATCAGCCCCAGCATTTT.

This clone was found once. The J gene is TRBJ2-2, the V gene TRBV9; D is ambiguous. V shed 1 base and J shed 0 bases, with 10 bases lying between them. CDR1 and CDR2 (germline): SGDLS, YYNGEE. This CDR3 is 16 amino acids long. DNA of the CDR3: TGTGCCAGCAGCGTATTCGACACCCCGAACACCGGGGAGCTGTTTTTT. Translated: CASSVFDTPNTGELFF.

The CDR3 sequence: CASSLHRAYSNQPQHF. DNA of the CDR3: TGTGCCAGCAGCTTACACAGGGCATATAGCAATCAGCCCCAGCATTTT. The chain recombines TRBV7-2 with TRBJ1-5; tentative D call: TRBD1 (6 bases). The CDR3 runs 16 residues. Per the germline V gene, CDR1 is SGHTA and CDR2 is FQGNSA. Trimming stripped 2 bases from V and 0 bases from J, with 11 bases between.

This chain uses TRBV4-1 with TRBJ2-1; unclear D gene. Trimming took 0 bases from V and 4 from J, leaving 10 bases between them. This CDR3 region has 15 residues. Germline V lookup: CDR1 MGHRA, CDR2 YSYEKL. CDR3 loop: CASSQERVGYNEQFF. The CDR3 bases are TGCGCCAGCAGCCAAGAAAGGGTGGGTTACAATGAGCAGTTCTTC.

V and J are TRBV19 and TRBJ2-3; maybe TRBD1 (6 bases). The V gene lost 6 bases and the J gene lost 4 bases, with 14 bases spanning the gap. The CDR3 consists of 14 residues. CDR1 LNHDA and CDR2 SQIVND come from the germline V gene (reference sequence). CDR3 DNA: TGTGCCAGTAGGACAGGCCAGGGTGCAGATACGCAGTATTTT. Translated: CASRTGQGADTQYF.

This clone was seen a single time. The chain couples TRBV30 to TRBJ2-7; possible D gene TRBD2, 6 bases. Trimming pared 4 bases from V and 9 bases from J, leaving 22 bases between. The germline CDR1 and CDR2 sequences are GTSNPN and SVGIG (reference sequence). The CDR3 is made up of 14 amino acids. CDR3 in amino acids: CAWTNSGGRMGQYF. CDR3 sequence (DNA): TGTGCCTGGACCAACTCCGGGGGAAGAATGGGGCAGTACTTC.

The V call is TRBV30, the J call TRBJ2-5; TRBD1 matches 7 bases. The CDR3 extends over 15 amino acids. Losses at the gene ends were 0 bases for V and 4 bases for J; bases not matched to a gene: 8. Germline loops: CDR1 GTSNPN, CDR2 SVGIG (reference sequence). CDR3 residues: CAWSVRDSMAETQYF. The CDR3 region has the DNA TGTGCCTGGAGTGTAAGGGACAGCATGGCAGAGACCCAGTACTTC.

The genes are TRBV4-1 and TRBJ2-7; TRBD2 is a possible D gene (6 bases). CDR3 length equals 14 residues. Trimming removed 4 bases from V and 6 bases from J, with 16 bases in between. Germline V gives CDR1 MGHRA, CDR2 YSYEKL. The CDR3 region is CASSPYLGGGEQYF. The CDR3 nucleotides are TGCGCCAGCAGCCCCTACCTGGGGGGAGGCGAGCAGTACTTC.

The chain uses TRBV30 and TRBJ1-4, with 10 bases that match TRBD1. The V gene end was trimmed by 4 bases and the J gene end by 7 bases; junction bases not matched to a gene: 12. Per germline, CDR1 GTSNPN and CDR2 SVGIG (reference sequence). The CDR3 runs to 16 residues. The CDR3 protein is CAWINKDRGRGEKLFF. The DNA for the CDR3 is TGTGCCTGGATAAACAAGGACAGGGGGAGAGGTGAAAAACTGTTTTTT.

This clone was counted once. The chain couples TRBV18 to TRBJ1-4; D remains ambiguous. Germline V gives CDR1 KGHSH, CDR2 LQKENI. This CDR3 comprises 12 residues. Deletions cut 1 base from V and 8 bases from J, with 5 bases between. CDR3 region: CASSPRREKLFF. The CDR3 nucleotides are TGTGCCAGCTCACCACGGCGGGAAAAACTGTTTTTT.

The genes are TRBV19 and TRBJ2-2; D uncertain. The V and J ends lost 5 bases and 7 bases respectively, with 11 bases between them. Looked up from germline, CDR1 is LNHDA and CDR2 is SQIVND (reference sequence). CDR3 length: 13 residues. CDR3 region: CASSRSLGGELFF. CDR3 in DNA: TGTGCCAGTAGTCGATCCTTGGGCGGGGAGCTGTTTTTT.

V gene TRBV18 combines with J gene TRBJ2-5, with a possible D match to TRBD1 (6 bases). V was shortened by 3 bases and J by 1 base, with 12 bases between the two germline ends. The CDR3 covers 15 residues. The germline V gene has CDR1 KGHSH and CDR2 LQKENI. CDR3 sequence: CASSPRDTVQETQYF. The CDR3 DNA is TGTGCCAGCTCACCCCGGGACACGGTCCAAGAGACCCAGTACTTC.

Written as DNA, the CDR3 is TGCGCCAGCAGCTCGACAGGGAATTCGGGGAATGAGCAGTTCTTC. Translating gives CASSSTGNSGNEQFF. V gene TRBV5-1 combines with J gene TRBJ2-1, with 7 nucleotides matching TRBD1. V trimming: 3 bases; J trimming: 7 bases; junction bases outside the gene matches: 10. The CDR3 runs to 15 residues. Germline V gene lookup returns CDR1 SGHRS and CDR2 YFSETQ. The whole variable domain, remainder taken from reference TRBV5-1 and TRBJ2-1, is KAGVTQTPRYLIKTRGQQVTLSCSPISGHRSVSWYQQTPGQGLQFLFEYFSETQRNKGNFPGRFSGRQFSNSRSEMNVSTLELGDSALYLCASSSTGNSGNEQFFGPGTRLTVL.

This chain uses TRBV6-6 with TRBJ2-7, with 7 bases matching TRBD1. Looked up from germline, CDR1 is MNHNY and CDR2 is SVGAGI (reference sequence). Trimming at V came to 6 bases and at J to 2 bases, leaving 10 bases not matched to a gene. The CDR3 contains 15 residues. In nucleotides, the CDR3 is TGTGCCAGCAGCTCCTCCTGGGACAGTACCTACGAGCAGTACTTC. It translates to CASSSSWDSTYEQYF.

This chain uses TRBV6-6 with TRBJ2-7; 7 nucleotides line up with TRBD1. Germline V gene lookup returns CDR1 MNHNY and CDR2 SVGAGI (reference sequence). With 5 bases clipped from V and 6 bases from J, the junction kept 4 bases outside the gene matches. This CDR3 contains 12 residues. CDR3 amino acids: CASSTPGGEQYF. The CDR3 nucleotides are TGTGCCAGCAGTACTCCAGGGGGCGAGCAGTACTTC.

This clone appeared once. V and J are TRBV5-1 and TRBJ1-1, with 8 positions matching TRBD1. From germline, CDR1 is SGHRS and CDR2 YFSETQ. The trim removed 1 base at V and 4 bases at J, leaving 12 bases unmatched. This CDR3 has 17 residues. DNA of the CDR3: TGCGCCAGCAGCTTGAGTCAACAGGGGGTCGTCTTCACTGAAGCTTTCTTT. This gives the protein CASSLSQQGVVFTEAFF.

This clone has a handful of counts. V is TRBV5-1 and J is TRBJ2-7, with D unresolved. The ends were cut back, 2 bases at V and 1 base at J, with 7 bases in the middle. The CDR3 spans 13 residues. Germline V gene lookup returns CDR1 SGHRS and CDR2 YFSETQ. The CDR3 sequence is CASSFGESYEQYF. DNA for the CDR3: TGCGCCAGCAGCTTCGGCGAATCCTACGAGCAGTACTTC.

The CDR3 loop is CATSASPGAPRELFF. CDR3 sequence (DNA): TGTGCCACCAGCGCATCCCCGGGGGCCCCTCGGGAGCTGTTTTTT. The chain combines TRBV15 with TRBJ2-2; D may match TRBD1 or TRBD2 (6 bases each). The CDR3 has 15 residues. Germline V gives CDR1 LNHNV, CDR2 YYDKDF (reference sequence). V dropped 5 bases and J dropped 9 bases, with 19 bases sitting between them.

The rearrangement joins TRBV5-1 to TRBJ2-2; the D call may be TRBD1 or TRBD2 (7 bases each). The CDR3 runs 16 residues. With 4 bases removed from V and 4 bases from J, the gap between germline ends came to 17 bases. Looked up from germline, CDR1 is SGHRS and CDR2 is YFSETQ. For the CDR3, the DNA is TGCGCCAGCAGCGCGAACAGGGGAGGGTCCACCGGGGAGCTGTTTTTT. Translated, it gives CASSANRGGSTGELFF.

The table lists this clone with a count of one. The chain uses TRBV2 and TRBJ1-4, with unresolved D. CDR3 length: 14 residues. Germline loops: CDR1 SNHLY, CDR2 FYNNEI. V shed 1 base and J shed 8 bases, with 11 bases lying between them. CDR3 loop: CASSEGRHHEKLFF. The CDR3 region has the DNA TGTGCCAGCAGTGAAGGTAGACATCACGAAAAACTGTTTTTT. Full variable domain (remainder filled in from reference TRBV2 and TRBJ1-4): EPEVTQTPSHQVTQMGQEVILRCVPISNHLYFYWYRQILGQKVEFLVSFYNNEISEKSEIFDDQFSVERPDGSNFTLKIRSTKLEDSAMYFCASSEGRHHEKLFFGSGTQLSVL.

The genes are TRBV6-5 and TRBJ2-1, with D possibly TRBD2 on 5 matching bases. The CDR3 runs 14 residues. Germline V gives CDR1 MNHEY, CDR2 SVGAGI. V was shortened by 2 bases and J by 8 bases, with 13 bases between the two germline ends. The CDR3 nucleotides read TGTGCCAGCAGTTACCGGGCGGGCGTTCATGAGCAGTTCTTC. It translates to CASSYRAGVHEQFF.